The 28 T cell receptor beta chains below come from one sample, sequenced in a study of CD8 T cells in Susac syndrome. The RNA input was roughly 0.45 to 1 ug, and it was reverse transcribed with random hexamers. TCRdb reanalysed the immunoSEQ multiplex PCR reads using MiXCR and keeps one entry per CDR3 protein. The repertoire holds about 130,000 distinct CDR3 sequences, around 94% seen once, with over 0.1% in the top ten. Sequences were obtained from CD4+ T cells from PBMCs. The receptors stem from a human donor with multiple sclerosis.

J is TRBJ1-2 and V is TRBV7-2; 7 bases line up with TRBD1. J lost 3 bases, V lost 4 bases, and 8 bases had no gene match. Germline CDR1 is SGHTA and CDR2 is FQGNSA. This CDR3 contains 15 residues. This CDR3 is CASSSTTGTYYGYTF. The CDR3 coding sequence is TGTGCCAGCAGCTCAACGACAGGGACTTACTATGGCTACACCTTC.

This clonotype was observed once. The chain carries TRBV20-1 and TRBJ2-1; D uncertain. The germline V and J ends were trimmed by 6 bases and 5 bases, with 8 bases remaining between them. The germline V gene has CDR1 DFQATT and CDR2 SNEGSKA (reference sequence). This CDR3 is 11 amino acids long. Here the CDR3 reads CSAPWDNEQFF. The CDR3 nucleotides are TGCAGTGCGCCGTGGGACAATGAGCAGTTCTTC.

The CDR3 DNA is TGCGCCAGCGCCAGCTATTCAGTTCGGGGGAACACCGGGGAGCTGTTTTTT. The encoded protein is CASASYSVRGNTGELFF. The chain links TRBV5-1 to TRBJ2-2; possibly TRBD2 for D (5 bases). The germline V and J ends were trimmed by 7 bases and 1 base, with 20 bases remaining between them. The CDR3 contains 17 residues. From germline, CDR1 is SGHRS and CDR2 YFSETQ.

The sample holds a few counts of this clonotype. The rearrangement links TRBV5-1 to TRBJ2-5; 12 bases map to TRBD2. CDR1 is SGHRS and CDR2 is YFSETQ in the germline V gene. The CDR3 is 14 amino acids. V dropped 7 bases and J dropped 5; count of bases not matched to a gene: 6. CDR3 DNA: TGCGCCAGCGGAGGACTAGCGGGAAAGGAGACCCAGTACTTC. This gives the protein CASGGLAGKETQYF.

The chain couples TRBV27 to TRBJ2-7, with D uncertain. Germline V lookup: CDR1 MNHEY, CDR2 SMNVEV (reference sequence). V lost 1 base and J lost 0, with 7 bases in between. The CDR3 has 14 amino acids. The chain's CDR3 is CASSLFSSSYEQYF. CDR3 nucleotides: TGTGCCAGCAGTTTATTCTCCAGCTCCTACGAGCAGTACTTC.

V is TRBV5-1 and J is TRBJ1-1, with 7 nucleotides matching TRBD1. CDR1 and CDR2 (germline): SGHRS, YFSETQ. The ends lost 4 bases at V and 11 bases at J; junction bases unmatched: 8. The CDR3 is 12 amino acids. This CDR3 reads CASSPTGEGAFF. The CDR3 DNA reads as TGCGCCAGCAGCCCCACAGGGGAGGGGGCTTTCTTT. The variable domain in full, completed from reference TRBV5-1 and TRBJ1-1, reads KAGVTQTPRYLIKTRGQQVTLSCSPISGHRSVSWYQQTPGQGLQFLFEYFSETQRNKGNFPGRFSGRQFSNSRSEMNVSTLELGDSALYLCASSPTGEGAFFGQGTRLTVV.

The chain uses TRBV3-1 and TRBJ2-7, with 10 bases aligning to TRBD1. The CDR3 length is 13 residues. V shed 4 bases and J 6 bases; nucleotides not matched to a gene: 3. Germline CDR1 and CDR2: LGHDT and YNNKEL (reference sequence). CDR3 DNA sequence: TGTGCCAGCAGCCCGGGACAGGGGCTCGAGCAGTACTTC. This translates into CASSPGQGLEQYF.

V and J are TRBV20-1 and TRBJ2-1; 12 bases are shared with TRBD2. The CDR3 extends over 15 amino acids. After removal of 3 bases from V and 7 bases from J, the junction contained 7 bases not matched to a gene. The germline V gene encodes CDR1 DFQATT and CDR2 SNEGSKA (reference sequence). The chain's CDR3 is CSASPTSGRGNEQFF. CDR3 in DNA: TGCAGTGCTAGCCCGACTAGCGGGAGAGGAAATGAGCAGTTCTTC.

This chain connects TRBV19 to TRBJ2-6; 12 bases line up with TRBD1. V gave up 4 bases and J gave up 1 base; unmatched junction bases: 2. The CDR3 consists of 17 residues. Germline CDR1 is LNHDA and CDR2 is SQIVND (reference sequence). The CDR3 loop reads CASSKGQGASGANVLTF. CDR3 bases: TGTGCCAGTAGTAAGGGACAGGGGGCTTCTGGGGCCAACGTCCTGACTTTC.

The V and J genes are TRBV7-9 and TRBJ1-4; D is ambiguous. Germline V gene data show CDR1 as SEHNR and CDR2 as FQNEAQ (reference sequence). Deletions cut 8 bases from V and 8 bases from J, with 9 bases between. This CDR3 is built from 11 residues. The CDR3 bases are TGTGCCAGCGGGAGCGGAGAAAAACTGTTTTTT. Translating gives CASGSGEKLFF.

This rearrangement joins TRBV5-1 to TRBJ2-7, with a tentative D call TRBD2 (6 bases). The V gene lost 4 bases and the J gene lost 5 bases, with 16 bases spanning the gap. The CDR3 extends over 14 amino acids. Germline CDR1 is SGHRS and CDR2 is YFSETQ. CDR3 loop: CASSPGLIGNEQYF. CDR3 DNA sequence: TGCGCCAGCAGCCCTGGACTAATCGGCAACGAGCAGTACTTC.

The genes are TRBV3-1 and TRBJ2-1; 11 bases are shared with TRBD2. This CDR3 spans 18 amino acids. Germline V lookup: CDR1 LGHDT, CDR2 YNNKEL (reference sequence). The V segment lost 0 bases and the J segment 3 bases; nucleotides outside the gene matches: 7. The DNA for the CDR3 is TGTGCCAGCAGCCAAGAACTAACTAGCGGGAGCCTCTACAATGAGCAGTTCTTC. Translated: CASSQELTSGSLYNEQFF.

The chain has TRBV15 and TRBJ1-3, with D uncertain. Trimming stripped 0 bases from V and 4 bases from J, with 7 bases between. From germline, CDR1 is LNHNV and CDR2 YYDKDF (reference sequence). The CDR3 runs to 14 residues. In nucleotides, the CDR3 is TGTGCCACCAGCAGAGATCCGAGCGGAAACACCATATATTTT. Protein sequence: CATSRDPSGNTIYF. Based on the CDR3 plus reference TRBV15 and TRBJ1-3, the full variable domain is DAMVIQNPRYQVTQFGKPVTLSCSQTLNHNVMYWYQQKSSQAPKLLFHYYDKDFNNEADTPDNFQSRRPNTSFCFLDIRSPGLGDTAMYLCATSRDPSGNTIYFGEGSWLTVV.

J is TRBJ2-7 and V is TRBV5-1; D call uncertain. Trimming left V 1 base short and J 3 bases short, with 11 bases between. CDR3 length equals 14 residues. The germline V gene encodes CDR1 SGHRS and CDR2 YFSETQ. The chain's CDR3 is CASSLRSHNYEQYF. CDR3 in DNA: TGCGCCAGCAGCTTGCGGAGCCATAACTACGAGCAGTACTTC. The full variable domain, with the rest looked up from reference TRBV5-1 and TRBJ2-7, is KAGVTQTPRYLIKTRGQQVTLSCSPISGHRSVSWYQQTPGQGLQFLFEYFSETQRNKGNFPGRFSGRQFSNSRSEMNVSTLELGDSALYLCASSLRSHNYEQYFGPGTRLTVT.

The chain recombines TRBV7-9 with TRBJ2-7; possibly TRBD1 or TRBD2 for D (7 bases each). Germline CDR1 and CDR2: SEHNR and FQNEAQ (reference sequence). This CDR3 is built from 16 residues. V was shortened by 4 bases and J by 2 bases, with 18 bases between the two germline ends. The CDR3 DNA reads TGTGCCAGCAGCTCCCCGGGCGGGGGACAGACCTACGAGCAGTACTTC. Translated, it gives CASSSPGGGQTYEQYF.

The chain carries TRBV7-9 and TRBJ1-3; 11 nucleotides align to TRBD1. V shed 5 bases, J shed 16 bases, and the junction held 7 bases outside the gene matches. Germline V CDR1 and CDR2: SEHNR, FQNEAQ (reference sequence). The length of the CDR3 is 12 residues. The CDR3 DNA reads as TGTGCCAGCAGCGACGCCGGGACAGGGGGGTATTTT. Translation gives CASSDAGTGGYF.

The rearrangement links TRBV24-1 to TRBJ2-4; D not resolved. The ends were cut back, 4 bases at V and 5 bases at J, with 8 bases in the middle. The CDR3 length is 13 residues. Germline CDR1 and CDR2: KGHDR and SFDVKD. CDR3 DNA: TGTGCCACCAGTGACCCCACAGAAAACATTCAGTACTTC. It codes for CATSDPTENIQYF.

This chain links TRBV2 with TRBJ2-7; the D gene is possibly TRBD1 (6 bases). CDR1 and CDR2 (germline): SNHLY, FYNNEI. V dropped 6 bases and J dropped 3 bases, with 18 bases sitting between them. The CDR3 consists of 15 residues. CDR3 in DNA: TGTGCCAGCAGACGGGACACTTTGGGAAGCTACGAGCAGTACTTC. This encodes CASRRDTLGSYEQYF.

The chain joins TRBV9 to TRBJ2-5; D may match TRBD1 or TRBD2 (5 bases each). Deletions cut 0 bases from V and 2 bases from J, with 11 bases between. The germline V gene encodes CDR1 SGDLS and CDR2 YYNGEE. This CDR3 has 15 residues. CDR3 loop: CASSVETGRQETQYF. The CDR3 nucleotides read TGTGCCAGCAGCGTAGAGACGGGGCGGCAAGAGACCCAGTACTTC.

The CDR3 reads CASTPWGTGTTDTQYF. As DNA, the CDR3 is TGTGCCAGCACCCCGTGGGGGACAGGGACCACAGATACGCAGTATTTT. This chain uses TRBV6-1 with TRBJ2-3, with 9 bases aligning to TRBD1. J was trimmed by 2 bases and V by 7 bases; bases with no gene match: 10. This CDR3 spans 16 amino acids. CDR1 is MNHNS and CDR2 is SASEGT in the germline V gene.

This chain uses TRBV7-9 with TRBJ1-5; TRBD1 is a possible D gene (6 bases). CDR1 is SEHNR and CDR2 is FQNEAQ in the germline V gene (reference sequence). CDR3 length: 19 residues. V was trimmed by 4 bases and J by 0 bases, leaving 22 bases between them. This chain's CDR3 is CASSSTRPGGPFSNQPQHF. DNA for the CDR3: TGTGCCAGCAGCTCGACCCGCCCGGGGGGCCCTTTTAGCAATCAGCCCCAGCATTTT. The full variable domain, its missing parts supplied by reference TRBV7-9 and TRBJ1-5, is DTGVSQNPRHKITKRGQNVTFRCDPISEHNRLYWYRQTLGQGPEFLTYFQNEAQLEKSRLLSDRFSAERPKGSFSTLEIQRTEQGDSAMYLCASSSTRPGGPFSNQPQHFGDGTRLSIL.

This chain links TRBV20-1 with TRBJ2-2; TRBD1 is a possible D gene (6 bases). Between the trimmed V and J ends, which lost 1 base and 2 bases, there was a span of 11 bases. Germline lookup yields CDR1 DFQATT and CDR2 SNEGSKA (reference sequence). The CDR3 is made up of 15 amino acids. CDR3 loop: CSARGNRENTGELFF. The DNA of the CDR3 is TGCAGTGCTAGAGGAAACAGGGAAAACACCGGGGAGCTGTTTTTT.

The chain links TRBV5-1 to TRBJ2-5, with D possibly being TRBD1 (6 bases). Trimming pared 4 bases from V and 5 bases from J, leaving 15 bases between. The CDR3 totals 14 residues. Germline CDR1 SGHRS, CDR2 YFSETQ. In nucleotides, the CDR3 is TGCGCCAGCAGCCTCTCAACAGGGACGGAGACCCAGTACTTC. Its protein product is CASSLSTGTETQYF.

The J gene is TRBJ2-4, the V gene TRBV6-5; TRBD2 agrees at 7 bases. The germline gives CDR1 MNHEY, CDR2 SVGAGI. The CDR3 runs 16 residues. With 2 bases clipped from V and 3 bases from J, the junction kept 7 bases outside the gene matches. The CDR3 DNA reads TGTGCCAGCAGTTACGCGGGGGATTATGGCAAAAACATTCAGTACTTC. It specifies CASSYAGDYGKNIQYF.

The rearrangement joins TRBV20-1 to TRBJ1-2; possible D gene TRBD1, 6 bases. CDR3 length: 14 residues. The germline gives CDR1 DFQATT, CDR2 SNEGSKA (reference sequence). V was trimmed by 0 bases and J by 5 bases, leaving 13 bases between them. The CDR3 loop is CSARDEGGRYGYTF. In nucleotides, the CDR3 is TGCAGTGCTAGAGATGAGGGGGGACGGTATGGCTACACCTTC.

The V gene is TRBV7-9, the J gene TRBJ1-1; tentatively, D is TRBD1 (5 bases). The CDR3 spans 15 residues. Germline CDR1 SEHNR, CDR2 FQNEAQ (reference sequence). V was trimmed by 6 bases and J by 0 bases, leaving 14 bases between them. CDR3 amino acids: CASRRDRIMNTEAFF. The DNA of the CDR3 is TGTGCCAGCAGACGGGACCGAATCATGAACACTGAAGCTTTCTTT.

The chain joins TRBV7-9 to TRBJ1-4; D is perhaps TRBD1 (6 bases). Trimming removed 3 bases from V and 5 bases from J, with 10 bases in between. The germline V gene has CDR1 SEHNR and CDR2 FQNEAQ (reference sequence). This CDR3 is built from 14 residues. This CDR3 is CASSFRGANEKLFF. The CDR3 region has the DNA TGTGCCAGCAGCTTCCGGGGGGCGAATGAAAAACTGTTTTTT.

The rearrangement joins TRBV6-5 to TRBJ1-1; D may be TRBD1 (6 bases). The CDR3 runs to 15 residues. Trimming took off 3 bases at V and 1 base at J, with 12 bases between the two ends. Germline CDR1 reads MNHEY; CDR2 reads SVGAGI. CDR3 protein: CASSYAGAENTEAFF. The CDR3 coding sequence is TGTGCCAGCAGTTATGCAGGGGCAGAGAACACTGAAGCTTTCTTT.